Sequencing of this T cell receptor (beta chain) was carried out in a study of blood T cell repertoires in COVID-19 (dated by TCRdb to 2018 to 2020). Concerning the study at large: Samples covering the acute and convalescent phases of COVID-19 were provided by collaborators in the United States, Italy and Spain. A de-identified subject ID, COVID-19 status, age in years and sex were almost always included in the sample metadata. Samples were obtained from the ongoing ImmuneRACE study (first 160 participants) and from over a thousand subjects provided by 6 global collaborators. The material from the prospective study consisted of cDNA or gDNA derived from T cells, B-cell-depleted T cells, or PBMCs. HLA class I and class II types, where available, came from metadata supplied by the sample provider rather than from assay-based typing. Deeply sampled blood TCRbeta repertoires from subjects exposed to, actively infected with, or recovered from COVID-19 were included in the dataset. The repertoires were made available in a free public database intended to serve as a resource for research on the immune response to SARS-CoV-2. The paper's findings and limits, for the study overall: Clinical and demographic metadata were provided uncurated, with the amount varying by source and participant.

TCRbeta CDR3 regions were amplified from genomic DNA by means of the immunoSEQ Assay, a bias-controlled multiplex PCR. The paper's processing steps were these. The number of nucleated cells in each sample was estimated by amplification of reference gene primers within the assay. Sequence reads were collapsed and filtered to measure the absolute abundance of every unique TCRbeta CDR3 rearrangement. For each sample, productive Simpson clonality was calculated as the square root of Simpson's diversity index over productive rearrangements. Held by TCRdb, this immuneACCESS table contains in-frame sequences only and omits some clones. Under half of the omission traces to an unresolved V gene where checked; the cause of the rest is unknown. That table gives V, J and clone size, and the DNA gave D and trimming. The sample contains 30,000 to 35,000 clones, roughly 88% of them found a single time. The leading ten clones occupy more than 13% of the sample.

Of note for this clone: The clone's antigen remains unknown. Base quality data are lacking; no much larger clone is found one base away.

From the cysteine through the phenylalanine, the CDR3 covers 14 amino acids. Left in the record is the CDR3 DNA by itself, 42 bases read in frame from the first base. Trimming costs V 3 bases and J 7 bases, and their ends lie 12 bases apart. As encoded in the germline V gene, CDR1 is SGHDN while CDR2 is FVKESK. Whole blood was collected in K2EDTA tubes by collaborating institutions according to the institutions' own protocols. For TCRbeta analysis, collaborators shipped samples in one of three forms: frozen whole blood, isolated PBMCs, or DNA extracted from either of those sample types. The TCR originated in a man aged 60 to 75 with active COVID-19. The sequencing input was peripheral blood. The sequence is built from TRBV14 and TRBJ2-2; the D region possibly corresponds to TRBD2 (5 bases align). The base sequence is TGTGCCAGCAGCCAGCTAGGAGGAGTCGGGGAGCTGTTTTTT. Protein translation: CASSQLGGVGELFF.